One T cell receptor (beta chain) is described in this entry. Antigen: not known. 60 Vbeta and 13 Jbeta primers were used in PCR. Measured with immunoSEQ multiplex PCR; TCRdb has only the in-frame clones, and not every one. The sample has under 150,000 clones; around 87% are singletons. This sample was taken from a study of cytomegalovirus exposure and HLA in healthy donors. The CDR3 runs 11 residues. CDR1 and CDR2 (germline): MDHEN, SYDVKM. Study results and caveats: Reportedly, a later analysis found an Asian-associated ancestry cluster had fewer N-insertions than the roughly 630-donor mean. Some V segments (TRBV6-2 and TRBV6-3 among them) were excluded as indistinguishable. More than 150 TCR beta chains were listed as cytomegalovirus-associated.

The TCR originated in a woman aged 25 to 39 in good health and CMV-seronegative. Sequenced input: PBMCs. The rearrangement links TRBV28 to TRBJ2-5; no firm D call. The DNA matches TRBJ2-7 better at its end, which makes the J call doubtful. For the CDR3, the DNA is TGTGCCAGCAGTTTGAACCACGAGCAGTACTTC. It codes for CASSLNHEQYF.